This T cell receptor beta chain was documented in a study of T cells in Graves' hyperthyroidism and ophthalmopathy. This clonotype was counted at least ten times. V lost 5 bases and J lost 0, with 8 bases in between. Per the germline V gene, CDR1 is GTSNPN and CDR2 is SVGIG (reference sequence). There are 13 residues in the CDR3. RNA transcripts were the template for amplifying TCR beta CDR3 regions. The HTBI primer set was used in a first-round RT-PCR of the TCR CDR3. MiXCR, applied by TCRdb to the multiplex PCR reads, yields one record per CDR3 protein. This sample yields approximately 600,000 distinct CDR3 sequences, of which around 15% are seen a single time; 4% to 5.5% belongs to the top ten. The cohort's ophthalmopathy patients, a group with duration under 3 months, had a Clinical Activity Score of at least 3 and a NOSPECS grade of at least 4. Pregnant or lactating patients were excluded, as were those with uncontrolled infection or other autoimmune disease.

The TCR sequence derives from a woman in her 40s with Graves' ophthalmopathy. Input material: blood. J is TRBJ1-5 and V is TRBV30; tentatively, D is TRBD1 (6 bases). The CDR3 is CAWAGDSNQPQHF. DNA for the CDR3: TGTGCCTGGGCAGGGGATAGCAATCAGCCCCAGCATTTT.